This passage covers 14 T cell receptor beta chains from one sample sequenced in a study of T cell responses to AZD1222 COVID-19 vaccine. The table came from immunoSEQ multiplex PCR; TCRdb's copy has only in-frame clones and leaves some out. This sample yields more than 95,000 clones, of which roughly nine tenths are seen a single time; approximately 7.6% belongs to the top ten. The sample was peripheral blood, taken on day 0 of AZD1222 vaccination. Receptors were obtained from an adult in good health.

The chain's CDR3 is CATSDGGRGVGNQPQHF. The CDR3, as DNA: TGTGCCACCAGTGATGGGGGCCGGGGGGTTGGCAATCAGCCCCAGCATTTT. This chain uses TRBV24-1 with TRBJ1-5, with a weak D call TRBD1 (6 bases). This CDR3 spans 17 amino acids. V gave up 3 bases and J gave up 2 bases, with 16 bases separating them. Germline loops: CDR1 KGHDR, CDR2 SFDVKD.

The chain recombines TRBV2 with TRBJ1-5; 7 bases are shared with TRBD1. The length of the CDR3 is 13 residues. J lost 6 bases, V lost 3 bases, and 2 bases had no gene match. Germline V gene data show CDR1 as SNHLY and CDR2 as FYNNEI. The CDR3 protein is CASSEQGVQPQHF. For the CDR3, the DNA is TGTGCCAGCAGTGAGCAGGGGGTTCAGCCCCAGCATTTT.

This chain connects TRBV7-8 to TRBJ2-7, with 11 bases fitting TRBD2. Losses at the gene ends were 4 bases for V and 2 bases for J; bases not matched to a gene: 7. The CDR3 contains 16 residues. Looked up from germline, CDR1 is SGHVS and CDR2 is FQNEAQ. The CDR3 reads CASSSMGLAAAYEQYF. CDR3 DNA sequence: TGTGCCAGCAGCTCAATGGGACTAGCGGCGGCCTACGAGCAGTACTTC.

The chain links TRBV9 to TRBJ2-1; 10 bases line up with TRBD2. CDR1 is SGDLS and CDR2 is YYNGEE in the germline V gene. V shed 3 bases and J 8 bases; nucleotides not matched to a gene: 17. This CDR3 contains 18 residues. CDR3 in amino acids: CASSGGIGLAALRDEQFF. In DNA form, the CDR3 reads TGTGCCAGCAGCGGAGGGATAGGACTAGCGGCCCTTAGGGATGAGCAGTTCTTC.

CDR3 in amino acids: CATSDWTSGSYEQYF. The CDR3 bases are TGTGCCACCAGTGATTGGACTAGCGGGAGTTACGAGCAGTACTTC. The genes are TRBV24-1 and TRBJ2-7, with 13 bases matching TRBD2. The V gene's germline CDR1 is KGHDR and CDR2 SFDVKD. Germline trimming cut 2 bases from V and 4 bases from J; bases unmatched to any gene: 1. CDR3 size: 15 residues.

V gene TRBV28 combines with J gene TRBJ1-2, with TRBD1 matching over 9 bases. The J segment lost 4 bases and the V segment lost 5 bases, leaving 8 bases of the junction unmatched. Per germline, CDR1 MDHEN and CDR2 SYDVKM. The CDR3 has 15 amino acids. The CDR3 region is CASSLPGQGAYGYTF. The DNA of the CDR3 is TGTGCCAGCAGTCTTCCGGGACAGGGAGCCTATGGCTACACCTTC.

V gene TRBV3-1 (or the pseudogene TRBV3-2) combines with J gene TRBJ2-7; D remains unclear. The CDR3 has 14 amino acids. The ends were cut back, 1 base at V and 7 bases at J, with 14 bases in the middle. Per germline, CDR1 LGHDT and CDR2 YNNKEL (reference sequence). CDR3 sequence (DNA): TGTGCCAGCAGCCAAGCCCCGGGTTCGAGGGAGCAGTACTTC. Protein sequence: CASSQAPGSREQYF.

Here the CDR3 DNA reads TGTGCCATCAGTGAGACATACGGGGGGCGAGACACTGAAGCTTTCTTT. Residues: CAISETYGGRDTEAFF. The chain combines TRBV10-3 with TRBJ1-1; D perhaps matches TRBD1 (6 bases). The CDR3 has 16 amino acids. V lost 2 bases and J 3 bases, leaving 16 bases between the germline ends. Germline V gene data show CDR1 as ENHRY and CDR2 as SYGVKD.

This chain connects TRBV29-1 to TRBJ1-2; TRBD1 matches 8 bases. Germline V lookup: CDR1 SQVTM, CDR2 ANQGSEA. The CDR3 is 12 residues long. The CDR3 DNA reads TGCGGCGGACAGGGCGGAAACTATGGCTACACCTTC. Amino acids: CGGQGGNYGYTF.

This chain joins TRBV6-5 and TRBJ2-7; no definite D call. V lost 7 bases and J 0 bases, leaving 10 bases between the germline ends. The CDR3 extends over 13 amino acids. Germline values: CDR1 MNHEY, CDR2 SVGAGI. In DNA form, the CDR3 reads TGTGCCAGCACAAGGGAACTCTCCTACGAGCAGTACTTC. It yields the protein CASTRELSYEQYF.

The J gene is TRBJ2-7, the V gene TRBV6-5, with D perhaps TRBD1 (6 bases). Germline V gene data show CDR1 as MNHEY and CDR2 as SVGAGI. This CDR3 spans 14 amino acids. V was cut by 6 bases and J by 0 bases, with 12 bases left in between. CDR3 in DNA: TGTGCCAGCAGGGACAGAATCTACTCCTACGAGCAGTACTTC. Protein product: CASRDRIYSYEQYF.

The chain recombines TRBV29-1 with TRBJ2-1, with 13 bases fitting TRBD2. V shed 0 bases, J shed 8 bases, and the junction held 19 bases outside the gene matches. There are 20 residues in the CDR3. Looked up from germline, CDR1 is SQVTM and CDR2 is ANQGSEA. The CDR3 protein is CSVEDLVGGSGTSGMYEQFF. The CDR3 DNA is TGCAGCGTTGAAGATCTCGTGGGGGGGAGCGGGACTAGCGGGATGTATGAGCAGTTCTTC.

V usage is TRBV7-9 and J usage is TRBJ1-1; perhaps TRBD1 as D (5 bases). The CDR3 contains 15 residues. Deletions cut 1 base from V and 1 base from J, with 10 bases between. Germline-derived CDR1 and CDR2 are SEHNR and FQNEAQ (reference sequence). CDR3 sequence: CASSLGAGQNTEAFF. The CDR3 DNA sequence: TGTGCCAGCAGCTTAGGGGCGGGGCAGAACACTGAAGCTTTCTTT.

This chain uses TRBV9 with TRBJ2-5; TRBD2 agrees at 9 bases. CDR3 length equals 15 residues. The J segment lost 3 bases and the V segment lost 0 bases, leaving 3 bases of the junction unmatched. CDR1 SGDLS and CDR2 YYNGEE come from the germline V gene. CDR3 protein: CASSVGIAGEETQYF. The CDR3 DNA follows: TGTGCCAGCAGCGTAGGGATAGCGGGAGAAGAGACCCAGTACTTC.